This T cell receptor beta chain was found in a study of blood T cell repertoires in COVID-19. Germline CDR1 LGHNA, CDR2 YSLEER. The CDR3 extends over 18 amino acids. V shed 0 bases and J shed 14 bases, with 26 bases lying between them. Assay used: immunoSEQ multiplex PCR; TCRdb lists only in-frame clones, some missing. The repertoire holds about 55,000 clones, 70% to 85% seen once, with around 10% in the top ten. Sequenced material: peripheral blood. The genes are TRBV4-3 and TRBJ1-6; TRBD1 might be the D (6 bases). This TCR derives from an elderly man with COVID-19, enrolled during active disease. CDR3 nucleotide sequence: TGCGCCAGCAGCCAAGATACCGTCCCTACACAGGGCGCCGGGGCCCTCCACTTT. Protein sequence: CASSQDTVPTQGAGALHF.